The sequence of this TCR beta chain was determined in a study of blood T cell repertoires in COVID-19 (TCRdb year 2020). For the wider study: The collaborator samples originated in the United States, Italy and Spain and spanned the acute and convalescent phases of COVID-19. The dataset comprised deeply sampled blood TCRbeta repertoires from subjects exposed to, actively infected with, or recovered from COVID-19. Samples were obtained from the ongoing ImmuneRACE study (first 160 participants) and from over 1,000 subjects provided by 6 global collaborators. HLA class I and class II types, where available, came from metadata supplied by the sample provider rather than from assay-based typing. The repertoires were made available in a free public database intended to serve as a resource for research on the immune response to SARS-CoV-2. The material from the prospective study consisted of cDNA or gDNA derived from T cells, B-cell-depleted T cells, or PBMCs. Sample metadata almost always included a de-identified subject ID, COVID-19 status, age in years and sex. Summary of the overall study and its limitations: The amount of clinical and demographic metadata varied by source and participant and was provided uncurated.

The immunoSEQ Assay, a bias-controlled multiplex PCR, was used to amplify TCRbeta CDR3 regions from genomic DNA. The study's own analysis went as follows. The number of nucleated cells in each sample was estimated by amplification of reference gene primers within the assay. To quantify the absolute abundance of each unique TCRbeta CDR3 rearrangement, sequence reads were collapsed and filtered. For each sample, productive Simpson clonality was calculated as the square root of Simpson's diversity index over productive rearrangements. In TCRdb, the immuneACCESS table is reduced to in-frame sequences with V and J assigned. These tables do not hold every clone; where another copy was compared, an unresolved V gene accounts for under half, and the others remain unexplained. Clone size and V and J calls were adopted from that table, with D and trimming inferred from the DNA. For this sample there are some 490,000 clones; 75% to 90% appear just once. In total, the top ten clones hold around 7.9% of the sample.

Inclusive of the bounding cysteine and phenylalanine, the CDR3 is 14 residues long. Kept here is only the CDR3 DNA, which spans 42 bases and is read in frame from base 1. Trimming removed 3 bases from V and 4 bases from J; the gene matches leave 2 bases unexplained. Based on the germline V gene, the CDR1 and CDR2 sequences are SNHLY and FYNNEI. Participants in the prospective study were aged 18 to 89 years, lived in 20 to 30 United States geographic areas, and enrolled through a virtual design. Cohort assignment in the prospective study relied on participant-reported clinical history from a screening survey and a study questionnaire. Recovered participants in ImmuneRACE Cohort 3 were defined as having two consecutive negative NP/OP PCR tests, clearance from a healthcare professional, or resolution of symptoms. In the prospective study, mobile phlebotomists collected whole blood, serum and a nasopharyngeal or oropharyngeal swab from each participant. Over an approximately 2-month period, participants in the prospective study had the option of providing additional blood draws and questionnaires. Before DNA extraction, blood samples from the prospective study were shipped at room temperature or frozen.

About this clone itself: This receptor's antigen is unknown. No base quality information exists; no much larger clone differs at one position.

Sequencing was done on a sample of PBMCs or T cells enriched from blood (not recorded which). This chain joins TRBV2 to TRBJ2-1; 8 middle bases align to TRBD2. This receptor was taken from a woman in her sixties or seventies who had recovered from COVID-19. The bases read TGTGCCAGCAGTGAGGGACTAGAGTACAATGAGCAGTTCTTC. This is translated as CASSEGLEYNEQFF.